The next 26 T cell receptor beta chains were all read from a single sample in a study of blood T cell repertoires in COVID-19. Produced via immunoSEQ multiplex PCR; TCRdb's table is partial and in-frame only. The top ten clones hold roughly 5.3% of a sample with some 110,000 clones, about 89% of them seen once. Sequencing was carried out using peripheral blood. These receptors all stem from a human donor in a cohort sampled during active COVID-19.

The chain is built from TRBV5-1 and TRBJ2-2, with 9 bases aligning to TRBD1. V trimming: 0 bases; J trimming: 5 bases; junction bases outside the gene matches: 5. This CDR3 is 16 amino acids long. Germline V CDR1 and CDR2: SGHRS, YFSETQ. This CDR3 reads CASSLADRGITGELFF. DNA of the CDR3: TGCGCCAGCAGCTTGGCCGACAGGGGGATTACCGGGGAGCTGTTTTTT.

V gene TRBV5-1 combines with J gene TRBJ2-3; 7 bases are a match to TRBD1. The germline gives CDR1 SGHRS, CDR2 YFSETQ. The V and J ends lost 4 bases and 6 bases, in that order; junction bases with no gene match: 8. The CDR3 extends over 14 amino acids. The CDR3 nucleotides read TGCGCCAGCAGCGCGACAGGGTCCCTCGATACGCAGTATTTT. Residues: CASSATGSLDTQYF. The complete variable domain, with remaining parts taken from reference TRBV5-1 and TRBJ2-3, reads KAGVTQTPRYLIKTRGQQVTLSCSPISGHRSVSWYQQTPGQGLQFLFEYFSETQRNKGNFPGRFSGRQFSNSRSEMNVSTLELGDSALYLCASSATGSLDTQYFGPGTRLTVL.

The table lists this clone with a few counts. The chain uses TRBV6-4 and TRBJ2-5; possible D gene TRBD2, 6 bases. CDR1 MRHNA and CDR2 SNTAGT come from the germline V gene. The CDR3 spans 14 residues. V lost 8 bases to trimming and J lost 4 bases, with 17 bases between them. The CDR3 nucleotides are TGTGCCAGCTCCCCGGAGGCTAGCGTAGAGACCCAGTACTTC. Its protein product is CASSPEASVETQYF.

V is TRBV2 and J is TRBJ1-2; no reliable D call. CDR3 size: 15 residues. The germline CDR1 and CDR2 sequences are SNHLY and FYNNEI. Between the trimmed V and J ends, which lost 3 bases and 4 bases, there was a span of 15 bases. The CDR3 DNA sequence: TGTGCCAGCAGTGATCTCGTGGGGAGAGCCTATGGCTACACCTTC. Encoded protein: CASSDLVGRAYGYTF.

V gene TRBV7-2 combines with J gene TRBJ1-3; a possible D gene is TRBD1 (6 bases). V gave up 4 bases and J gave up 4 bases, with 14 bases separating them. CDR3 size: 15 residues. Per germline, CDR1 SGHTA and CDR2 FQGNSA. Written as DNA, the CDR3 is TGTGCCAGCAGCTCCTCACAGGGATCCGGAAACACCATATATTTT. Its translation: CASSSSQGSGNTIYF.

The rearrangement joins TRBV25-1 to TRBJ1-3; 8 nucleotides line up with TRBD1. The CDR3 sequence is 18 residues long. CDR1 and CDR2 from the germline V gene are MGHDK and SYGVNS. Losses at the gene ends were 2 bases for V and 3 bases for J; bases not matched to a gene: 12. The CDR3 sequence: CASSEPGLVQGDGNTIYF. The CDR3 DNA reads TGTGCCAGCAGTGAACCGGGGCTAGTACAGGGGGATGGAAACACCATATATTTT.

The chain carries TRBV28 and TRBJ2-6, with 10 bases that match TRBD1. V dropped 4 bases and J dropped 0; count of bases not matched to a gene: 18. The CDR3 is 22 residues long. Germline loops: CDR1 MDHEN, CDR2 SYDVKM. CDR3 nucleotide sequence: TGTGCCAGCAGTTCTGAGCATTGGCCCCCGGGACAGGGGAGCTCTGGGGCCAACGTCCTGACTTTC. Translating gives CASSSEHWPPGQGSSGANVLTF.

The V call is TRBV4-1, the J call TRBJ2-1, with 11 bases lining up with TRBD1. Germline CDR1 MGHRA, CDR2 YSYEKL. V gave up 0 bases and J gave up 9 bases; unmatched junction bases: 10. The CDR3 sequence is 17 residues long. CDR3 DNA sequence: TGCGCCAGCAGCCAAGATCGTGGAGGACAGGGGGCGGCTGAGCAGTTCTTC. It translates to CASSQDRGGQGAAEQFF.

The count of this clone is one. V usage is TRBV10-3 and J usage is TRBJ1-2, with 7 bases matching TRBD1. The ends lost 3 bases at V and 5 bases at J; junction bases unmatched: 6. Germline V lookup: CDR1 ENHRY, CDR2 SYGVKD. CDR3 length: 14 amino acids. CDR3 nucleotide sequence: TGTGCCATCAGTGAAGTGGGACAGCTTTATGGCTACACCTTC. Its protein is CAISEVGQLYGYTF.

J is TRBJ2-5 and V is TRBV5-4, with 12 bases matching TRBD2. The germline V gene has CDR1 SGHNT and CDR2 YYREEE (reference sequence). The junction had 5 bases not matched to a gene; V was cut back by 3 bases and J by 2 bases. There are 16 residues in the CDR3. CDR3 region: CASSSASGRAQETQYF. The CDR3 DNA is TGTGCCAGCAGCTCTGCTAGCGGGAGGGCGCAAGAGACCCAGTACTTC.

This sequence joins TRBV12-5 and TRBJ2-1; TRBD2 aligns across 9 bases. CDR3 size: 13 residues. V shed 8 bases, J shed 7 bases, and the junction held 6 bases outside the gene matches. Per the germline V gene, CDR1 is LGHNT and CDR2 is FRNRAP. The CDR3 nucleotides read TGTGCTAGTCAATTAGCGGGGGAAAATGAGCAGTTCTTC. Its translation is CASQLAGENEQFF.

CDR3 region: CASSPTGHDNYGYTF. CDR3 nucleotides: TGTGCCAGCAGCCCAACAGGGCACGATAACTATGGCTACACCTTC. The gene calls are TRBV5-4 and TRBJ1-2; tentatively, D is TRBD1 (6 bases). There are 15 residues in the CDR3. Germline CDR1 and CDR2: SGHNT and YYREEE (reference sequence). Trimming pared 4 bases from V and 1 base from J, leaving 14 bases between.

The chain links TRBV4-1 to TRBJ1-2; D is possibly TRBD1 (6 bases). Per the germline V gene, CDR1 is MGHRA and CDR2 is YSYEKL. CDR3 length: 14 amino acids. Trimming removed 0 bases at V and 5 bases at J, with 10 bases between. In nucleotides, the CDR3 is TGCGCCAGCAGCCAAGACCATCAGGGGTATGGCTACACCTTC. Translating gives CASSQDHQGYGYTF.

The rearrangement links TRBV29-1 to TRBJ2-7; the match to TRBD1 covers 10 bases. The CDR3 consists of 13 residues. The ends lost 7 bases at V and 0 bases at J; junction bases unmatched: 3. The germline gives CDR1 SQVTM, CDR2 ANQGSEA. The CDR3 here is CSGGTGASYEQYF. DNA for the CDR3: TGCAGCGGCGGGACAGGGGCCTCCTACGAGCAGTACTTC.

The CDR3 loop is CASSGTTYEQYF. The CDR3 DNA reads TGTGCCAGCAGTGGCACCACCTACGAGCAGTACTTC. The chain employs TRBV6-6 and TRBJ2-7; D not certain. CDR1 MNHNY and CDR2 SVGAGI come from the germline V gene (reference sequence). Between the trimmed V and J ends, which lost 5 bases and 2 bases, there was a span of 7 bases. This CDR3 is 12 amino acids long.

The CDR3 protein is CASSFEGESHNEQFF. CDR3 nucleotide sequence: TGCGCCAGCAGCTTTGAGGGGGAGTCCCACAATGAGCAGTTCTTC. This rearrangement joins TRBV5-1 to TRBJ2-1; D is possibly TRBD1 (6 bases). This CDR3 spans 15 amino acids. CDR1 and CDR2 (germline): SGHRS, YFSETQ. Trimming took off 2 bases at V and 5 bases at J, with 14 bases between the two ends.

The genes are TRBV24-1 and TRBJ2-5, with 7 nucleotides matching TRBD1. Germline V gene lookup returns CDR1 KGHDR and CDR2 SFDVKD. The CDR3 length is 15 residues. The junction had 9 bases not matched to a gene; V was cut back by 4 bases and J by 5 bases. In nucleotides, the CDR3 is TGTGCCACCAGTGACCCGACAGGGAGTGGCGAGACCCAGTACTTC. This translates into CATSDPTGSGETQYF.

The chain joins TRBV7-9 to TRBJ1-2, with D hard to call. V lost 1 base and J lost 1, with 13 bases in between. The germline V gene encodes CDR1 SEHNR and CDR2 FQNEAQ (reference sequence). The CDR3 sequence is 16 residues long. Written as DNA, the CDR3 is TGTGCCAGCAGCTTAGGGGAGACACGTCTTAACTATGGCTACACCTTC. Translating gives CASSLGETRLNYGYTF.

This clone was recorded only once. The J gene is TRBJ1-2, the V gene TRBV25-1; D not certain. Trimming left V 7 bases short and J 1 base short, with 7 bases between. There are 12 residues in the CDR3. Germline-derived CDR1 and CDR2 are MGHDK and SYGVNS. CDR3 DNA sequence: TGTGCCAGCATGGAGGGTAACTATGGCTACACCTTC. Translated, it gives CASMEGNYGYTF.

For this clone: At one boundary the junction diverges from the germline segment, which might be a read error. The gene calls are TRBV5-4 and TRBJ2-1; D might be TRBD2 (5 bases). The CDR3 contains 12 residues. Germline-derived CDR1 and CDR2 are SGHNT and YYREEE (reference sequence). CDR3 sequence: CASSGWENEQFF. The CDR3 nucleotides read TGTGCCAGCAGCGGCTGGGAGAATGAACAGTTCTTC. The variable domain in full, completed from reference TRBV5-4 and TRBJ2-1, reads ETGVTQSPTHLIKTRGQQVTLRCSSQSGHNTVSWYQQALGQGPQFIFQYYREEENGRGNFPPRFSGLQFPNYSSELNVNALELDDSALYLCASSGWENEQFFGPGTRLTVL.

The chain links TRBV28 to TRBJ1-1; D is undetermined. V was trimmed by 3 bases and J by 7 bases, leaving 9 bases between them. Germline values: CDR1 MDHEN, CDR2 SYDVKM. The CDR3 is 12 amino acids. The CDR3 here is CASSFRNFEAFF. As DNA, the CDR3 is TGTGCCAGCAGTTTTCGCAACTTTGAAGCTTTCTTT.

The V call is TRBV28, the J call TRBJ2-3; TRBD1 matches 8 bases. This CDR3 has 15 amino acids. Germline trimming cut 2 bases from V and 7 bases from J; bases unmatched to any gene: 8. CDR1 and CDR2 (germline): MDHEN, SYDVKM. The CDR3 DNA reads TGTGCCAGCAGTTTACCCACAGGGGGTCCCCATACGCAGTATTTT. This translates into CASSLPTGGPHTQYF. Combining the CDR3 with reference TRBV28 and TRBJ2-3 gives the whole variable domain DVKVTQSSRYLVKRTGEKVFLECVQDMDHENMFWYRQDPGLGLRLIYFSYDVKMKEKGDIPEGYSVSREKKERFSLILESASTNQTSMYLCASSLPTGGPHTQYFGPGTRLTVL.

This chain uses TRBV13 with TRBJ2-2; 8 nucleotides align to TRBD2. CDR1 and CDR2 from the germline V gene are PRHDT and FYEKMQ (reference sequence). CDR3 length equals 17 residues. Trimming at V came to 5 bases and at J to 1 base, leaving 9 bases not matched to a gene. The chain's CDR3 is CASSQPSGTRNTGELFF. CDR3 nucleotide sequence: TGTGCCAGCAGCCAACCTTCCGGGACTAGGAACACCGGGGAGCTGTTTTTT.

The CDR3, as DNA: TGTGCCAGCAGTTACTCGGATACGGGTTCACCCCTCCACTTT. Its translation is CASSYSDTGSPLHF. This chain uses TRBV6-6 with TRBJ1-6, with D hard to call. Germline V gene sequence: CDR1 MNHNY, CDR2 SVGAGI (reference sequence). The germline V and J ends were trimmed by 0 bases and 9 bases, with 9 bases remaining between them. This CDR3 region has 14 residues.

The rearrangement uses TRBV19 and TRBJ1-6, with TRBD1 identical over 7 bases. With 4 bases clipped from V and 9 bases from J, the junction kept 12 bases outside the gene matches. Germline lookup yields CDR1 LNHDA and CDR2 SQIVND (reference sequence). The CDR3 covers 16 residues. The CDR3 DNA reads TGTGCCAGTAGTACCGCCGGACAGGCGAGATTTTCACCCCTCCACTTT. Translated: CASSTAGQARFSPLHF.

The genes are TRBV15 and TRBJ2-7, with 10 bases lining up with TRBD1. This CDR3 is built from 16 residues. V gave up 4 bases and J gave up 5 bases; unmatched junction bases: 11. Germline CDR1 reads LNHNV; CDR2 reads YYDKDF (reference sequence). CDR3 in DNA: TGTGCCACCAGCACGTTTTTGACAGGGGGCACAAACGAGCAGTACTTC. As protein: CATSTFLTGGTNEQYF. The full variable domain, its missing parts supplied by reference TRBV15 and TRBJ2-7, is DAMVIQNPRYQVTQFGKPVTLSCSQTLNHNVMYWYQQKSSQAPKLLFHYYDKDFNNEADTPDNFQSRRPNTSFCFLDIRSPGLGDTAMYLCATSTFLTGGTNEQYFGPGTRLTVT.